The entry below gives a single T cell receptor (beta chain) sequence along with its context. What it recognizes is unknown. The source of the sample is a study of shared clonotypes between healthy human individuals. About the research overall: Each donor's CD8 memory used one plate, CD8 naive two, each CD4 subset three. General observations from the study: Naive CD4 clonotype sharing across four donors was approximately 5%. An effect of sequencing depth on clonotype sharing among donors was expected. Compared with memory subsets, naive subsets generally had larger estimated richness.

The CDR3 has 16 amino acids. The junction had 8 bases not matched to a gene; V was cut back by 3 bases and J by 2 bases. Germline V gives CDR1 MGHDK, CDR2 SYGVNS. Here immunoSEQ multiplex PCR was the method, and the copy in TCRdb shows in-frame clones only, minus some. The data contain millions of clones, approximately 94% of them seen just once; the ten biggest clones take up roughly 0.15%. The rearrangement links TRBV25-1 to TRBJ2-3; 7 nucleotides line up with TRBD1. Sequenced input: naive CD4+ T cells sorted from blood. Subset described: CD45RA+ positively selected. The sequence was obtained from a young man in good health. For the CDR3, the DNA is TGTGCCAGCAGTGAGATGGCAGGGGGAGTCACAGATACGCAGTATTTT. Protein sequence: CASSEMAGGVTDTQYF.